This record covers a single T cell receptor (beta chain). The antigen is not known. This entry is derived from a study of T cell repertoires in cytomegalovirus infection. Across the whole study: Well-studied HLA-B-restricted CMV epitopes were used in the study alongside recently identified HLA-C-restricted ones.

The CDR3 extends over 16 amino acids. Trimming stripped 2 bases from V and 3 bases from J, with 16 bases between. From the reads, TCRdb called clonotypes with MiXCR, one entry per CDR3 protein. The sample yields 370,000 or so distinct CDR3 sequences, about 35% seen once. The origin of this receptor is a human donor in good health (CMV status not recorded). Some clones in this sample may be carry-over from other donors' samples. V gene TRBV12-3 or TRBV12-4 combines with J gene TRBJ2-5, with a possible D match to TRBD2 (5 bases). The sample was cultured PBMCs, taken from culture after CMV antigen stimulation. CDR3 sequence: CASSLHPFLAEETQYF. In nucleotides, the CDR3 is TGTGCCAGCAGTTTACACCCCTTTCTAGCTGAAGAGACCCAGTACTTC.